This TCR beta chain appears in the sequencing data of a study of shared clonotypes between healthy human individuals. The study, taken as a whole, reports: Naive CD4 clonotypes were shared across a few donors at roughly 5.5%. The donor pool, a small one, limited the genetic and exposure-history diversity represented.

Some 27,000 T cell genomes, or 200 to 250 ng DNA, went into the sorted-subset replicate PCRs. The protocol was immunoSEQ multiplex PCR, while the TCRdb copy is restricted to in-frame clones and leaves out a portion. This table has 2 million to 2.5 million clones, 95% appearing once. Into CD45RA+ naive and CD45RA-negative memory subsets, the CD4+ cells were split. The CDR3 length is 14 residues. The germline gives CDR1 ENHRY, CDR2 SYGVKD. After removal of 11 bases from V and 2 bases from J, the junction contained 8 bases not matched to a gene. About this clone itself: Its matching antigen is unknown.

Sequencing used naive CD4+ T cells sorted from blood. Subset defined: CD45RA+ positively selected. The TCR sequence derives from a man aged 18 to 29 in good health. The chain couples TRBV10-3 to TRBJ1-3, with 8 nucleotides matching TRBD1. CDR3 in amino acids: CARSTGGTGNTIYF. The CDR3 DNA is TGTGCCCGAAGCACAGGGGGGACTGGAAACACCATATATTTT.